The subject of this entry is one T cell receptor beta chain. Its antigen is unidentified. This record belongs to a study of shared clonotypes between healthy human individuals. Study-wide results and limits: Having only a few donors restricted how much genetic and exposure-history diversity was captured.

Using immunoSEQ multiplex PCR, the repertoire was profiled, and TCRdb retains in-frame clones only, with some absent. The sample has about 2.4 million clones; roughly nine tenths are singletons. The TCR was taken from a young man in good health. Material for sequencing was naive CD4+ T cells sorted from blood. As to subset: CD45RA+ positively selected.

The CDR3, as DNA: TGTGCCAGCAGCCCTCGGGCAGGGTCCTACAATGAGCAGTTCTTC. Residues: CASSPRAGSYNEQFF. The rearrangement joins TRBV11-2 to TRBJ2-1, with D tentatively TRBD1 (5 bases). Trimming removed 5 bases from V and 1 base from J, with 12 bases in between. The CDR3 has 15 residues. Germline V gene sequence: CDR1 SGHAT, CDR2 FQNNGV.